This T cell receptor (beta chain) emerged from a study of T cells in Graves' hyperthyroidism and ophthalmopathy. Study results and limitations: The majority of expanded thyroid clonotypes above 0.001 also appeared in blood. The model identified upcoming ophthalmopathy a median approximately six months ahead of onset.

The CDR3 runs to 11 residues. V dropped 7 bases and J dropped 5 bases, with 8 bases sitting between them. CDR1 is SGHVS, CDR2 FQNEAQ, per germline. TCR beta CDR3 regions were amplified from RNA. First-round RT-PCR of the TCR CDR3 relied on the HTBI primer set. From the multiplex PCR reads, TCRdb called clonotypes with MiXCR, one entry per CDR3 protein. The sample lists 390,000 or so distinct CDR3 sequences; about 15% were seen once. This clonotype has at least ten counts. Its antigen is still unknown. Lactation, pregnancy, other autoimmune disease or uncontrolled infection led to exclusion of patients. PBMCs were sourced from about 10 ml fresh peripheral blood.

Specimen: blood. The chain employs TRBV7-8 and TRBJ2-5; D ambiguous. The source is a man younger than 35 with Graves' ophthalmopathy. Written as DNA, the CDR3 is TGTGCCAGCACAGGCAGGGAGACCCAGTACTTC. It codes for CASTGRETQYF.